Below are 17 T cell receptor beta chains sequenced from a single sample in a study of tumor-infiltrating lymphocytes in localized non-small cell lung cancer. TCRdb's copy holds only in-frame clones and misses some; the assay was immunoSEQ multiplex PCR. The table includes 10,000 or so clones, approximately 84% detected once. Sequenced sample: uninvolved lung tissue not adjacent to the tumor. The receptors derive from a human donor with non-small cell lung cancer.

The CDR3 loop is CSASTGYEQYF. The CDR3 DNA is TGCAGTGCTTCTACAGGTTACGAGCAGTACTTC. The V gene is TRBV20-1, the J gene TRBJ2-7; TRBD1 is a possible D gene (5 bases). V shed 5 bases and J shed 4 bases, with 9 bases lying between them. The CDR3 sequence is 11 residues long. CDR1 is DFQATT, CDR2 SNEGSKA, per germline (reference sequence).

The chain employs TRBV7-3 and TRBJ2-3; TRBD2 matches at 8 bases. Germline CDR1 is SGHTA and CDR2 is FQGTGA. V lost 4 bases, J lost 6 bases, and 6 bases stayed unmatched. CDR3 length equals 14 residues. CDR3 nucleotides: TGTGCCAGCAGCTCGGGACTAGGCGGGGATACGCAGTATTTT. Encoded protein: CASSSGLGGDTQYF.

CDR3 nucleotide sequence: TGTGCCAGCAGCTTAGGACTAGCGGGAGTAACCGAGCAGTACTTC. Its protein product is CASSLGLAGVTEQYF. The chain combines TRBV7-2 with TRBJ2-7; 12 positions match TRBD2. The length of the CDR3 is 15 residues. J gave up 6 bases and V 1 base, and 4 bases lay outside the gene matches. Looked up from germline, CDR1 is SGHTA and CDR2 is FQGNSA.

This clone is a singleton in its sample. J is TRBJ2-7 and V is TRBV7-3, with TRBD1 as a possible D gene (6 bases). The germline V gene has CDR1 SGHTA and CDR2 FQGTGA. This CDR3 has 13 residues. V lost 5 bases, J lost 5 bases, and 13 bases lay in between. This CDR3 reads CASSANRVDEQYF. The CDR3 region has the DNA TGTGCCAGCAGCGCAAACAGGGTAGACGAGCAGTACTTC.

The gene calls are TRBV28 and TRBJ2-7; D is possibly TRBD2 (6 bases). V was cut by 4 bases and J by 3 bases, with 16 bases left in between. The germline CDR1 and CDR2 sequences are MDHEN and SYDVKM. This CDR3 has 15 residues. DNA of the CDR3: TGTGCCAGCAGTTCCCCTCTCGGGAGCTACTACGAGCAGTACTTC. Its translation: CASSSPLGSYYEQYF.

This sequence joins TRBV2 and TRBJ2-3, with D hard to call. The V gene's germline CDR1 is SNHLY and CDR2 FYNNEI. Trimming stripped 8 bases from V and 0 bases from J, with 9 bases between. The CDR3 loop spans 13 amino acids. The CDR3: CASGLGSTDTQYF. The DNA for the CDR3 is TGTGCCAGCGGTTTGGGGAGCACAGATACGCAGTATTTT.

This clone was found a few times. The rearrangement joins TRBV13 to TRBJ1-5; D is perhaps TRBD1 (5 bases). Germline-derived CDR1 and CDR2 are PRHDT and FYEKMQ (reference sequence). With 4 bases removed from V and 1 base from J, the gap between germline ends came to 11 bases. The CDR3 runs 15 residues. DNA of the CDR3: TGTGCCAGCAGCTCAACAGGAGAAAGCAATCAGCCCCAGCATTTT. Residues: CASSSTGESNQPQHF.

The chain uses TRBV4-1 and TRBJ2-7; TRBD1 or TRBD2 may be the D gene (5 bases each). Germline-derived CDR1 and CDR2 are MGHRA and YSYEKL. Trimming pared 2 bases from V and 3 bases from J, leaving 11 bases between. This CDR3 region has 14 residues. The CDR3 region is CASSQQGVGYEQYF. CDR3 nucleotides: TGCGCCAGCAGCCAACAGGGAGTCGGCTACGAGCAGTACTTC.

The chain employs TRBV7-2 and TRBJ1-5; 10 positions match TRBD1. This CDR3 has 19 amino acids. Germline V CDR1 and CDR2: SGHTA, FQGNSA. With 5 bases clipped from V and 2 bases from J, the junction kept 15 bases outside the gene matches. The CDR3 reads CASSPEDRGGRWGNQPQHF. CDR3 nucleotides: TGTGCCAGCAGCCCAGAGGACAGGGGGGGCCGGTGGGGCAATCAGCCCCAGCATTTT.

This sequence joins TRBV4-1 and TRBJ1-1; D is unresolved. Germline CDR1 reads MGHRA; CDR2 reads YSYEKL. The CDR3 length is 14 residues. V was pared by 4 bases and J by 7 bases, with 16 bases between. This CDR3 is CASSPSAGTVEAFF. Written as DNA, the CDR3 is TGCGCCAGCAGCCCTTCGGCGGGAACCGTTGAAGCTTTCTTT.

This chain joins TRBV2 and TRBJ1-1; the match to TRBD1 covers 7 bases. This CDR3 spans 13 amino acids. Germline CDR1 reads SNHLY; CDR2 reads FYNNEI. The V segment lost 6 bases and the J segment 5 bases; nucleotides outside the gene matches: 6. Here the CDR3 DNA reads TGTGCCAGCAGCCGCGACAGGGAGACTGAAGCTTTCTTT. Its translation is CASSRDRETEAFF.

The chain has TRBV20-1 and TRBJ1-2; D uncertain. The length of the CDR3 is 10 residues. The germline V gene has CDR1 DFQATT and CDR2 SNEGSKA (reference sequence). The germline V and J ends were trimmed by 6 bases and 8 bases, with 10 bases remaining between them. CDR3 in amino acids: CSATPGGYTF. CDR3 bases: TGCAGTGCCACACCGGGGGGCTACACCTTC.

The chain links TRBV29-1 to TRBJ2-5; D uncertain. The germline V gene encodes CDR1 SQVTM and CDR2 ANQGSEA. The CDR3 sequence is 12 residues long. With 2 bases removed from V and 7 bases from J, the gap between germline ends came to 11 bases. CDR3 nucleotides: TGCAGCGTTGAACGGACGGTGGGGACCCAGTACTTC. Translated: CSVERTVGTQYF.

This clone was observed a single time. CDR3 nucleotide sequence: TGCAGCGGTTACAGGGGTAGGGAGACCCAGTACTTC. This gives the protein CSGYRGRETQYF. This chain uses TRBV29-1 with TRBJ2-5; 7 bases line up with TRBD1. Trimming took 7 bases from V and 5 from J; bases not matched to a gene: 7. The CDR3 has 12 amino acids. CDR1 is SQVTM, CDR2 ANQGSEA, per germline.

In its sample, this clone was seen a few times. The rearrangement joins TRBV9 to TRBJ1-2; D not resolved. The V gene lost 4 bases and the J gene lost 5 bases, with 15 bases spanning the gap. The CDR3 runs 14 residues. Germline-derived CDR1 and CDR2 are SGDLS and YYNGEE. Written as DNA, the CDR3 is TGTGCCAGCAGCCCACACATTCAAGGATATGGCTACACCTTC. This sequence encodes CASSPHIQGYGYTF. Looking up the rest from reference TRBV9 and TRBJ1-2 gives the full variable domain: DSGVTQTPKHLITATGQRVTLRCSPRSGDLSVYWYQQSLDQGLQFLIQYYNGEERAKGNILERFSAQQFPDLHSELNLSSLELGDSALYFCASSPHIQGYGYTFGSGTRLTVV.

The V and J genes are TRBV9 and TRBJ2-7, with D maybe TRBD1 (5 bases). Germline loops: CDR1 SGDLS, CDR2 YYNGEE. V was cut by 5 bases and J by 5 bases, with 14 bases left in between. The CDR3 is made up of 13 amino acids. The CDR3 here is CASRQGFEDEQYF. Written as DNA, the CDR3 is TGTGCCAGCAGGCAGGGTTTTGAAGACGAGCAGTACTTC. Full variable domain (outside the CDR3, taken from reference TRBV9 and TRBJ2-7): DSGVTQTPKHLITATGQRVTLRCSPRSGDLSVYWYQQSLDQGLQFLIQYYNGEERAKGNILERFSAQQFPDLHSELNLSSLELGDSALYFCASRQGFEDEQYFGPGTRLTVT.

The chain employs TRBV5-1 and TRBJ2-3; weak D call: TRBD1 (6 bases). Germline loops: CDR1 SGHRS, CDR2 YFSETQ. V was trimmed by 4 bases and J by 4 bases, leaving 7 bases between them. This CDR3 spans 12 amino acids. The CDR3 DNA sequence: TGCGCCAGCAGCCCAGGGGCAGATACGCAGTATTTT. It translates to CASSPGADTQYF.